One sample yielded the 18 T cell receptor beta chains listed below, sequenced in a study of blood T cells in healthy people across ages. The use of a sample-barcoded 5' primer and a J-beta primer mix characterized a second PCR of 7 to 11 cycles. TCRdb re-called the 5' RACE reads with MiXCR, one entry per CDR3 protein. This sample has around 2 million distinct CDR3 sequences, with 30% to 40% found just once. Material: blood. These receptors were obtained from a human donor in good health.

The chain recombines TRBV28 with TRBJ2-6; D remains unclear. The CDR3 is 13 amino acids. Germline lookup yields CDR1 MDHEN and CDR2 SYDVKM. The DNA for the CDR3 is TGTGGAAGCCTCAGGTCTGGGGCCAACGTCCTGACTTTC. Residues: CGSLRSGANVLTF.

With regard to this clonotype: Its ends do not fully match the called genes, so a read error is possible. V and J are TRBV6-5 and TRBJ2-1; TRBD1 matches 10 bases. Germline CDR1 reads MNHEY; CDR2 reads SVGAGI. There are 15 residues in the CDR3. Here the CDR3 reads CASTLGQGVYNGQFF. As DNA, the CDR3 is TGTGCCAGCACCCTAGGACAGGGGGTATACAATGGGCAGTTCTTC.

The table lists this clonotype with a few counts. A much bigger clone sits one base away, suggesting this may be a read error. This sequence joins TRBV29-1 and TRBJ2-1; tentative D call: TRBD2 (5 bases). The germline gives CDR1 SQVTM, CDR2 ANQGSEA. The CDR3 contains 12 residues. Trimming removed 4 bases at V and 9 bases at J, with 13 bases between. Here the CDR3 DNA reads TGCAGCGTTGGTCTTCCGGGGAGTGAGCAGTTCTTC. Its protein product is CSVGLPGSEQFF.

The gene calls are TRBV4-3 and TRBJ1-2, with D possibly matching TRBD1 (5 bases). This CDR3 is 14 amino acids long. Germline V gene data show CDR1 as LGHNA and CDR2 as YSLEER. Between the trimmed V and J ends, which lost 1 base and 6 bases, there was a span of 12 bases. The CDR3 nucleotides are TGCGCCAGCAGCCAAGGGCCACAGGCGGATGGCTACACCTTC. Residues: CASSQGPQADGYTF.

Concerning this clonotype itself: Mismatch with germline at one junction end may stem from a read error. This rearrangement joins TRBV4-1 to TRBJ2-5; possibly TRBD2 for D (6 bases). The CDR3 spans 17 residues. The germline CDR1 and CDR2 sequences are MGHRA and YSYEKL. CDR3 protein: CASNQVYRDSRGSEQYF. For the CDR3, the DNA is TGCGCCAGCAACCAAGTTTACCGGGACTCCCGAGGTAGTGAGCAGTACTTC.

This clonotype was recorded only once. The chain recombines TRBV6-2 or TRBV6-3 with TRBJ2-7; 8 bases align to TRBD2. The germline V gene has CDR1 MNHEY and CDR2 SVGEGT. Unmatched junction bases numbered 11, after V lost 2 bases and J lost 2 bases. This CDR3 comprises 17 residues. This chain's CDR3 is CASSYTLAATRAYEQYF. In DNA, the CDR3 is TGTGCCAGCAGTTACACACTAGCGGCAACCCGGGCCTACGAGCAGTACTTC.

This chain joins TRBV3-1 and TRBJ1-2; 8 bases line up with TRBD1. The CDR3 runs to 15 residues. Germline CDR1 is LGHDT and CDR2 is YNNKEL (reference sequence). Trimming at V came to 1 base and at J to 3 bases, leaving 4 bases not matched to a gene. CDR3 sequence reads: CASSQGPGQDYGYTF. The DNA for the CDR3 is TGTGCCAGCAGCCAAGGTCCGGGACAGGACTATGGCTACACCTTC.

The chain links TRBV7-9 to TRBJ2-3; 7 positions agree with TRBD2. The V gene end was trimmed by 5 bases and the J gene end by 2 bases; junction bases not matched to a gene: 7. This CDR3 has 15 residues. CDR1 and CDR2 (germline): SEHNR, FQNEAQ (reference sequence). CDR3 bases: TGTGCCAGCAGCCGGGGAGGGAGCTACACAGATACGCAGTATTTT. Amino acid sequence: CASSRGGSYTDTQYF.

The table lists this clonotype with a count of one. V is TRBV4-1 and J is TRBJ2-4; a possible D gene is TRBD2 (6 bases). The assigned J gene may be wrong: the sequence end matches TRBJ2-7 better. The CDR3 covers 15 residues. Germline CDR1 is MGHRA and CDR2 is YSYEKL. The CDR3 coding sequence is TGCGCCAGCAGCCAAGAGCGGGGCAGAACCTACGAGCAGTACTTC. This translates into CASSQERGRTYEQYF.

The chain recombines TRBV7-2 with TRBJ2-7; D unclear. Germline V gene sequence: CDR1 SGHTA, CDR2 FQGNSA. Deletions cut 2 bases from V and 2 bases from J, with 16 bases between. The CDR3 is made up of 16 amino acids. The CDR3 bases are TGTGCCAGCAGCTTAAGTGTAGTATCCTCGGCCTACGAGCAGTACTTC. Residues: CASSLSVVSSAYEQYF.

The CDR3 DNA reads as TGCAGTGCCGTGGAGCCTCCTGGAGGGCAGTATTTT. Protein: CSAVEPPGGQYF. The rearrangement links TRBV20-1 to TRBJ2-3, with D perhaps TRBD2 (5 bases). Germline V gene sequence: CDR1 DFQATT, CDR2 SNEGSKA (reference sequence). The CDR3 consists of 12 residues. Trimming shortened V by 6 bases and J by 11 bases, and 18 bases separated the two germline ends.

In this sample, this clonotype turned up a few times. The rearrangement uses TRBV6-1 and TRBJ1-2; TRBD1 aligns across 7 bases. This CDR3 contains 15 residues. Germline V CDR1 and CDR2: MNHNS, SASEGT. After removal of 6 bases from V and 2 bases from J, the junction contained 9 bases not matched to a gene. In nucleotides, the CDR3 is TGTGCCAGCAGGCCGACAGGGAGGGTAAACTATGGCTACACCTTC. Protein sequence: CASRPTGRVNYGYTF.

This rearrangement joins TRBV11-2 to TRBJ2-7, with TRBD1 identical over 7 bases. This CDR3 spans 14 amino acids. Germline CDR1 reads SGHAT; CDR2 reads FQNNGV. The V and J ends lost 5 bases and 4 bases, in that order; junction bases with no gene match: 8. Here the CDR3 reads CASSKPGQPYEQYF. CDR3 coding DNA: TGTGCCAGCAGCAAACCGGGACAGCCTTACGAGCAGTACTTC.

Written as DNA, the CDR3 is TGTGCCAACACCGCCTGGGAGGGGGCAATGGGGGGCTACACCTTC. This encodes CANTAWEGAMGGYTF. V is TRBV7-2 and J is TRBJ1-2; 7 bases agree with TRBD1. V was pared by 10 bases and J by 8 bases, with 19 bases of the junction left unmatched. Germline V gives CDR1 SGHTA, CDR2 FQGNSA. This CDR3 region has 15 residues.

The rearrangement joins TRBV28 to TRBJ1-2, with unresolved D. Trimming removed 11 bases from V and 1 base from J, with 11 bases in between. The CDR3 spans 12 residues. Germline V gene lookup returns CDR1 MDHEN and CDR2 SYDVKM. The CDR3 DNA is TGTGCCGCTGGTTACGGTAACTATGGCTACACCTTC. Amino acids: CAAGYGNYGYTF.

The chain links TRBV6-5 to TRBJ1-5; D call uncertain. In germline, CDR1 is MNHEY, CDR2 SVGAGI. Trimming pared 6 bases from V and 0 bases from J, leaving 6 bases between. The CDR3 runs to 13 residues. The CDR3 protein is CASRKYSNQPQHF. CDR3 DNA: TGTGCCAGCAGGAAATATAGCAATCAGCCCCAGCATTTT.

The chain joins TRBV12-3 or TRBV12-4 to TRBJ1-5; maybe TRBD1 (6 bases). This CDR3 spans 14 amino acids. V shed 5 bases and J shed 6 bases, with 14 bases lying between them. The CDR3 region has the DNA TGTGCCAGCAGTGAAACAGGGATGGGTCAGCCCCAGCATTTT. It is translated as CASSETGMGQPQHF.

This clonotype was counted between two and nine times. This chain uses TRBV28 with TRBJ2-5, with D tentatively TRBD1 (6 bases). This CDR3 is built from 14 residues. Trimming removed 5 bases at V and 5 bases at J, with 15 bases between. Germline assignment: CDR1 MDHEN and CDR2 SYDVKM. For the CDR3, the DNA is TGTGCCAGCAGTCGGGACAACCTCGGTGAGACCCAGTACTTC. This gives the protein CASSRDNLGETQYF.